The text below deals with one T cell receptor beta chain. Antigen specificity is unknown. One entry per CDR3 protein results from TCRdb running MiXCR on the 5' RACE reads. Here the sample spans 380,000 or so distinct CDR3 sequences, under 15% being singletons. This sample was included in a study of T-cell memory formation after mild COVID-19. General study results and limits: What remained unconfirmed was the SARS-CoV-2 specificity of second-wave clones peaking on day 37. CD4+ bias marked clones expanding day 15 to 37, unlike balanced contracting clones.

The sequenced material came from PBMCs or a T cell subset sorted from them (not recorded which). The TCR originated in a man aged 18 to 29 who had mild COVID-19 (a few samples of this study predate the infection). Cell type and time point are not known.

CDR3 in amino acids: CASSFTHTGNTEAFF. For the CDR3, the DNA is TGTGCCAGCAGCTTCACACACACAGGGAACACTGAAGCTTTCTTT. This chain connects TRBV7-9 to TRBJ1-1; a weak D match, TRBD1 (5 bases). The CDR3 is 15 amino acids. The V gene's germline CDR1 is SEHNR and CDR2 FQNEAQ (reference sequence). V lost 3 bases and J 1 base, leaving 12 bases between the germline ends.